This TCR beta chain is drawn from a study of OX40 agonist ivuxolimab in advanced cancers. Overall study: Ivuxolimab is a fully human IgG2 antibody that activates OX40 (CD134). One hepatocellular carcinoma and a couple of cutaneous melanoma patients partially responded.

Germline trimming cut 5 bases from V and 9 bases from J; bases unmatched to any gene: 23. Germline V gene lookup returns CDR1 SGHAT and CDR2 FQDESV (reference sequence). The CDR3 totals 19 residues. Produced via immunoSEQ multiplex PCR; TCRdb's table is partial and in-frame only. This table has roughly 34,000 clones, about three quarters appearing once. Study-wide results and limits: The CD4+ and CD8+ T cells in the blood had expanded clonally by week 6 at 0.1 to 3.0 mg/kg.

Worth noting for this clone: No antigen is known for it.

The sample in question was CD4+ or CD8+ T cells sorted from blood, obtained in a trial of the OX40 agonist ivuxolimab. The V gene is TRBV11-1, the J gene TRBJ2-1, with 9 nucleotides matching TRBD2. The source is an adult with an advanced solid tumor such as melanoma, head and neck, liver or kidney cancer. Here the CDR3 reads CASSPLPLVAGVRRAEQFF. In DNA form, the CDR3 reads TGTGCCAGCAGCCCTTTACCCCTTGTAGCGGGGGTACGGCGTGCTGAGCAGTTCTTC.